These T cell receptor beta chains were read from a single sample in a study of CD8 T cells in Susac syndrome. MiXCR was run by TCRdb on the immunoSEQ multiplex PCR reads, yielding one entry per CDR3 protein. Of about 440,000 distinct CDR3 sequences in the sample, 85% were seen once. Material for sequencing was CD8+ T cells from PBMCs. These receptor sequences come from a human donor with multiple sclerosis. Both conserved end residues are part of each CDR3. Each record gives: CDR3 length, V gene, clone size, D gene, J gene, CDR3 protein, CDR3 DNA. A D gene is named only where the DNA matches it firmly. The listing skips clone size in some rows; elsewhere it reads once, few, many or a size class.

>13|TRBV2|-|-|TRBJ1-4
CASQGQLNEKLFF
TGTGCCAGCCAAGGACAGCTGAATGAAAAACTGTTTTTT
>15|TRBV27|-|-|TRBJ2-5
CASSLRGARGETQYF
TGTGCCAGCAGTTTACGCGGGGCTCGGGGAGAGACCCAGTACTTC
>17|TRBV20-1|-|TRBD2|TRBJ2-2
CSARDPMGLASAGELFF
TGCAGTGCTAGAGACCCTATGGGACTAGCGAGTGCCGGGGAGCTGTTTTTT
>14|TRBV2|-|-|TRBJ2-5
CASSDSAYQETQYF
TGTGCCAGCAGCGACTCAGCGTACCAAGAGACCCAGTACTTC
>15|TRBV5-1|-|-|TRBJ1-1
CASSVAGEGITEAFF
TGCGCCAGCAGCGTGGCCGGCGAGGGAATAACTGAAGCTTTCTTT
>14|TRBV5-6|-|-|TRBJ2-1
CASSLTSHYNEQFF
TGTGCCAGCAGCTTAACTTCACATTACAATGAGCAGTTCTTC
>14|TRBV19|-|-|TRBJ1-6
CASSSGENNSPLHF
TGTGCCAGTAGTTCCGGGGAAAATAATTCACCCCTCCACTTT
>12|TRBV2|-|-|TRBJ2-7
CASQGGPHEQYF
TGTGCCAGCCAGGGGGGACCCCACGAGCAGTACTTC
>13|TRBV7-9|-|-|TRBJ2-1
CASNPSVGGRQFF
TGTGCCAGCAACCCTTCAGTGGGGGGGCGGCAGTTCTTC
>16|TRBV5-1|-|TRBD2|TRBJ2-3
CASSGQVLAGADTQYF
TGCGCCAGCAGCGGTCAGGTGTTAGCGGGCGCAGATACGCAGTATTTT
>15|TRBV2|-|TRBD1|TRBJ2-1
CASISPDGTGGEQFF
TGTGCCAGCATTTCCCCGGATGGGACAGGGGGTGAGCAGTTCTTC
>13|TRBV27|few|-|TRBJ2-7
CASSPGPHYEQYF
TGTGCCAGCAGCCCGGGGCCGCACTACGAGCAGTACTTC
>13|TRBV7-8|-|TRBD1|TRBJ2-7
CASGWDSLFEQYF
TGTGCCAGCGGTTGGGACAGTCTATTCGAGCAGTACTTC
>13|TRBV13|-|-|TRBJ1-1
CASSLNPSPEAFF
TGTGCCAGCAGCTTAAACCCGAGCCCTGAAGCTTTCTTT
>17|TRBV7-9|-|TRBD2|TRBJ2-2
CASTTLSSGGNTGELFF
TGTGCCAGCACGACACTTTCTAGCGGAGGTAACACCGGGGAGCTGTTTTTT
>13|TRBV25-1|-|-|TRBJ1-2
CASGAGTLYGYTF
TGTGCCAGCGGTGCCGGGACACTTTATGGCTACACCTTC
>17|TRBV7-9|-|-|TRBJ2-2
CASSLVSQAKGAGELFF
TGTGCCAGCAGCTTAGTCAGCCAGGCCAAAGGGGCCGGGGAGCTGTTTTTT
>13|TRBV19|-|-|TRBJ2-5
CASSILAWETQYF
TGTGCCAGTAGTATTCTAGCTTGGGAGACCCAGTACTTC
>15|TRBV12-3/TRBV12-4|-|-|TRBJ2-7
CASSLASSFSYEQYF
TGTGCCAGCAGTTTAGCCAGTTCCTTCTCCTACGAGCAGTACTTC
>21|TRBV2|-|TRBD1|TRBJ2-5
CASSGWSDGGPRDRGEETQYF
TGTGCCAGCAGTGGTTGGTCGGATGGTGGGCCCCGGGACAGGGGGGAAGAGACCCAGTACTTC
>14|TRBV2|-|-|TRBJ1-1
CANLGAAMNTEAFF
TGTGCCAACCTTGGGGCAGCCATGAACACTGAAGCTTTCTTT
>11|TRBV2|-|-|TRBJ1-1
CAIPGSTEAFF
TGTGCCATCCCGGGGAGCACTGAAGCTTTCTTT
>15|TRBV7-9|-|-|TRBJ2-7
CASSARGAGSYEQYF
TGTGCCAGCAGCGCAAGGGGGGCCGGCTCCTACGAGCAGTACTTC
>16|TRBV4-1|-|TRBD1|TRBJ2-7
CASSHFRDSVSYEQYF
TGCGCCAGCAGCCACTTCCGGGACAGCGTTTCCTACGAGCAGTACTTC
>17|TRBV25-1|-|TRBD2|TRBJ2-5
CASSEAGTSETKETQYF
TGTGCCAGCAGTGAAGCCGGGACTAGCGAGACAAAAGAGACCCAGTACTTC
>17|TRBV7-8|-|TRBD2|TRBJ2-1
CASSGQGLAGAYNEQFF
TGTGCCAGCAGCGGTCAAGGACTAGCGGGGGCCTACAATGAGCAGTTCTTC
>14|TRBV21-1|-|-|TRBJ1-1
CASSKFQGNTEAFF
TGTGCCAGCAGCAAATTCCAGGGGAACACTGAAGCTTTCTTT
>14|TRBV7-9|-|-|TRBJ2-7
CASSLGQGPHEQYF
TGTGCCAGCAGCTTAGGTCAGGGGCCCCACGAGCAGTACTTC
>15|TRBV28|-|TRBD1|TRBJ1-5
CASSFPRGYNQPQHF
TGTGCCAGCAGTTTCCCCAGGGGGTACAATCAGCCCCAGCATTTT
>16|TRBV7-8|-|-|TRBJ1-1
CASSPGRVRGNTEAFF
TGTGCCAGCAGCCCCGGGAGGGTCAGGGGGAACACTGAAGCTTTCTTT
>14|TRBV2|-|-|TRBJ2-7
CASRKSMSSYEQYF
TGTGCCAGCAGAAAAAGTATGAGCTCCTACGAGCAGTACTTC
>13|TRBV5-8|-|-|TRBJ1-1
CASSLVGGPEAFF
TGTGCCAGCAGCTTGGTTGGAGGGCCTGAAGCTTTCTTT
>14|TRBV9|-|TRBD2|TRBJ2-3
CASSVGTSGNTQYF
TGTGCCAGCAGCGTGGGGACTAGCGGAAATACGCAGTATTTT
>16|TRBV11-2|-|TRBD2|TRBJ2-3
CASSLLAGPSTDTQYF
TGTGCCAGCAGCCTCCTAGCGGGACCGAGCACAGATACGCAGTATTTT
>14|TRBV5-5|few|TRBD1|TRBJ1-2
CASSSPGQGDGYTF
TGTGCCAGCAGCTCGCCGGGACAGGGCGATGGCTACACCTTC
>16|TRBV27|-|TRBD2|TRBJ2-7
CASSLAAGVSRGEQYF
TGTGCCAGCAGTCTCGCAGCGGGAGTAAGTCGCGGCGAGCAGTACTTC
>15|TRBV12-5|once|-|TRBJ2-2
CASGSDLLSYGELFF
TGTGCTAGTGGTTCGGACCTCCTCTCGTATGGGGAGCTGTTTTTT
>15|TRBV2|-|TRBD1|TRBJ2-7
CASSDGNRGPSEQYF
TGTGCCAGCAGTGATGGAAACAGGGGGCCCTCCGAGCAGTACTTC
>15|TRBV6-1|few|-|TRBJ1-5
CASSPQTFGYQPQHF
TGTGCCAGCAGTCCCCAGACCTTCGGGTATCAGCCCCAGCATTTT
>18|TRBV5-1|-|-|TRBJ1-1
CASSWVSGPPPMNTEAFF
TGCGCCAGCAGCTGGGTGTCGGGTCCGCCACCCATGAACACTGAAGCTTTCTTT
>13|TRBV7-9|few|-|TRBJ2-1
CASSLDPRDEQFF
TGTGCCAGCAGCCTTGACCCCCGTGACGAGCAGTTCTTC
>13|TRBV27|-|-|TRBJ2-2
CASSTPNTGELFF
TGTGCCAGCAGCACCCCGAACACCGGGGAGCTGTTTTTT
>14|TRBV4-1|-|-|TRBJ1-5
CASSQVWMNQPQHF
TGCGCCAGCAGCCAAGTTTGGATGAATCAGCCCCAGCATTTT
>15|TRBV14|-|-|TRBJ1-3
CASSQDLVSGNTIYF
TGTGCCAGCAGCCAAGACCTTGTCTCTGGAAACACCATATATTTT
>12|TRBV12-3/TRBV12-4|-|-|TRBJ2-1
CASSPIYNEQFF
TGTGCCAGCAGTCCTATCTACAATGAGCAGTTCTTC
>12|TRBV30|-|-|TRBJ2-1
CAWSSAYNEQFF
TGTGCCTGGAGTTCGGCATACAATGAGCAGTTCTTC
>12|TRBV30|-|TRBD1|TRBJ1-2
CATDRGDYGYTF
TGTGCCACGGACAGGGGGGACTATGGCTACACCTTC